A selection of T cell receptor beta chains follows, all from one sample in a study of OX40 agonist ivuxolimab in advanced cancers. Here immunoSEQ multiplex PCR was the method, and the copy in TCRdb shows in-frame clones only, minus some. The data hold around 79,000 clones, with roughly 86% observed a single time. This sample comprised CD4+ or CD8+ T cells sorted from blood, obtained in a trial of the OX40 agonist ivuxolimab. The receptors originated from an adult with an advanced solid tumor such as melanoma, head and neck, liver or kidney cancer. Each CDR3 is given with its conserved first and last residue. A D gene is named only where the DNA matches it firmly. Clone size, where shown, is once, few, many, or a class for clones that have expanded.

cdr3_length: 15
v_call: TRBV13
j_call: TRBJ2-3
d_call: .
clone_size: .
cdr3_aa: CASSPTLGDLDTQYF
cdr3_nt: TGTGCCAGCAGCCCAACCTTGGGGGACCTAGATACGCAGTATTTT

cdr3_length: 19
v_call: TRBV9
j_call: TRBJ2-6
d_call: TRBD2
clone_size: .
cdr3_aa: CASSIGRAGSLSGANVLTF
cdr3_nt: TGTGCCAGCAGCATTGGACGAGCGGGGTCCCTCTCTGGGGCCAACGTCCTGACTTTC

cdr3_length: 13
v_call: TRBV18
j_call: TRBJ1-1
d_call: .
clone_size: many
cdr3_aa: CASSPGLNTEAFF
cdr3_nt: TGTGCCAGCTCACCAGGCCTGAACACTGAAGCTTTCTTT

cdr3_length: 15
v_call: TRBV7-2
j_call: TRBJ2-5
d_call: .
clone_size: .
cdr3_aa: CASSSTGLGRETQYF
cdr3_nt: TGTGCCAGCAGCTCTACTGGATTGGGGAGGGAGACCCAGTACTTC

cdr3_length: 16
v_call: TRBV28
j_call: TRBJ2-4
d_call: .
clone_size: .
cdr3_aa: CASSHEGVIAKNIQYF
cdr3_nt: TGTGCCAGCAGCCACGAGGGGGTCATAGCCAAAAACATTCAGTACTTC

cdr3_length: 13
v_call: TRBV30
j_call: TRBJ1-1
d_call: .
clone_size: .
cdr3_aa: CAWSPGRGAEAFF
cdr3_nt: TGTGCCTGGAGCCCCGGGAGGGGGGCTGAAGCTTTCTTT

cdr3_length: 10
v_call: TRBV6-5
j_call: TRBJ1-1
d_call: .
clone_size: few
cdr3_aa: CASSDNEAFF
cdr3_nt: TGTGCCAGCAGTGACAATGAAGCTTTCTTT

cdr3_length: 14
v_call: TRBV11-3
j_call: TRBJ1-3
d_call: .
clone_size: .
cdr3_aa: CASSPTASGNTIYF
cdr3_nt: TGTGCCAGCAGCCCGACAGCCTCTGGAAACACCATATATTTT

cdr3_length: 13
v_call: TRBV19
j_call: TRBJ1-5
d_call: .
clone_size: .
cdr3_aa: CASSPRTDQPQHF
cdr3_nt: TGTGCCAGTAGTCCCCGGACAGATCAGCCCCAGCATTTT

cdr3_length: 15
v_call: TRBV4-2
j_call: TRBJ1-2
d_call: .
clone_size: .
cdr3_aa: CASSQAGGGELGYTF
cdr3_nt: TGTGCCAGCAGCCAGGCTGGAGGGGGGGAATTGGGCTACACCTTC

cdr3_length: 15
v_call: TRBV18
j_call: TRBJ2-1
d_call: TRBD2
clone_size: .
cdr3_aa: CASSPDGRGYNEQFF
cdr3_nt: TGTGCCAGCTCACCAGACGGGAGGGGGTACAATGAGCAGTTCTTC

cdr3_length: 15
v_call: TRBV7-2
j_call: TRBJ2-7
d_call: .
clone_size: .
cdr3_aa: CASSRPGTRTYEQYF
cdr3_nt: TGTGCCAGCTCCCGCCCCGGGACCCGGACCTACGAGCAGTACTTC

cdr3_length: 15
v_call: TRBV7-8
j_call: TRBJ1-5
d_call: .
clone_size: .
cdr3_aa: CASSLASTGNQPQHF
cdr3_nt: TGTGCCAGTAGCTTAGCGAGTACAGGAAATCAGCCCCAGCATTTT

cdr3_length: 13
v_call: TRBV28
j_call: TRBJ2-7
d_call: TRBD1
clone_size: once
cdr3_aa: CASRPRTGNEQYF
cdr3_nt: TGTGCCAGCAGACCGAGGACAGGGAACGAGCAGTACTTC

cdr3_length: 14
v_call: TRBV11-2
j_call: TRBJ1-1
d_call: .
clone_size: .
cdr3_aa: CASSSTHGGGEAFF
cdr3_nt: TGTGCCAGCAGCTCAACGCACGGGGGCGGTGAAGCTTTCTTT

cdr3_length: 15
v_call: TRBV29-1
j_call: TRBJ1-2
d_call: TRBD1
clone_size: .
cdr3_aa: CSVGVGGSSNYGYTF
cdr3_nt: TGCAGCGTTGGTGTAGGGGGCAGTAGTAACTATGGCTACACCTTC

cdr3_length: 16
v_call: TRBV14
j_call: TRBJ1-1
d_call: .
clone_size: few
cdr3_aa: CASSQDLLPMNTEAFF
cdr3_nt: TGTGCCAGCAGCCAAGATCTGCTGCCCATGAACACTGAAGCTTTCTTT

cdr3_length: 15
v_call: TRBV5-1
j_call: TRBJ1-1
d_call: .
clone_size: .
cdr3_aa: CASSLATGAGTEAFF
cdr3_nt: TGCGCCAGCAGCTTGGCAACGGGGGCGGGCACTGAAGCTTTCTTT

cdr3_length: 15
v_call: TRBV28
j_call: TRBJ1-1
d_call: .
clone_size: .
cdr3_aa: CASSLLGSENTEAFF
cdr3_nt: TGTGCCAGCAGTTTACTAGGGAGTGAGAACACTGAAGCTTTCTTT

cdr3_length: 15
v_call: TRBV6-6
j_call: TRBJ2-1
d_call: TRBD2
clone_size: .
cdr3_aa: CASSYSSGGSNEQFF
cdr3_nt: TGTGCCAGCAGTTACTCTAGCGGGGGATCCAATGAGCAGTTCTTC

cdr3_length: 16
v_call: TRBV4-3
j_call: TRBJ2-2
d_call: .
clone_size: .
cdr3_aa: CASSQVPPAGTGELFF
cdr3_nt: TGCGCCAGCAGCCAAGTGCCCCCGGCGGGTACCGGGGAGCTGTTTTTT

cdr3_length: 12
v_call: TRBV28
j_call: TRBJ1-2
d_call: .
clone_size: .
cdr3_aa: CASMQTGYGYTF
cdr3_nt: TGTGCCAGCATGCAGACGGGCTATGGCTACACCTTC

cdr3_length: 15
v_call: TRBV6-5
j_call: TRBJ2-2
d_call: .
clone_size: .
cdr3_aa: CASSSARVETGELFF
cdr3_nt: TGTGCCAGCAGTTCGGCGCGGGTGGAAACCGGGGAGCTGTTTTTT

cdr3_length: 14
v_call: TRBV19
j_call: TRBJ2-7
d_call: .
clone_size: few
cdr3_aa: CASRSSGGSYEQYF
cdr3_nt: TGTGCCAGTAGGAGTTCAGGGGGGTCCTACGAGCAGTACTTC

cdr3_length: 15
v_call: TRBV6-6
j_call: TRBJ2-3
d_call: TRBD2
clone_size: .
cdr3_aa: CASSFSGGGTDTQYF
cdr3_nt: TGTGCCAGCAGTTTTAGCGGGGGGGGAACAGATACGCAGTATTTT

cdr3_length: 14
v_call: TRBV6-6
j_call: TRBJ2-5
d_call: TRBD1
clone_size: .
cdr3_aa: CASSPATGGETQYF
cdr3_nt: TGTGCCAGCAGTCCGGCGACAGGGGGAGAGACCCAGTACTTC

cdr3_length: 17
v_call: TRBV19
j_call: TRBJ2-2
d_call: .
clone_size: .
cdr3_aa: CASSIPGLALGTGELFF
cdr3_nt: TGTGCCAGTAGTATACCTGGGCTAGCGCTCGGCACCGGGGAGCTGTTTTTT

cdr3_length: 13
v_call: TRBV9
j_call: TRBJ1-5
d_call: .
clone_size: .
cdr3_aa: CASSVGRDQPQHF
cdr3_nt: TGTGCCAGCAGCGTAGGTAGGGATCAGCCCCAGCATTTT

cdr3_length: 12
v_call: TRBV28
j_call: TRBJ2-1
d_call: .
clone_size: .
cdr3_aa: CASIGPYNEQFF
cdr3_nt: TGTGCTTCTATTGGCCCCTACAATGAGCAGTTCTTC

cdr3_length: 14
v_call: TRBV30
j_call: TRBJ2-7
d_call: .
clone_size: .
cdr3_aa: CAWSPPGLSHEQYF
cdr3_nt: TGTGCCTGGAGTCCGCCGGGACTCAGCCACGAGCAGTACTTC

cdr3_length: 15
v_call: TRBV7-2
j_call: TRBJ1-6
d_call: TRBD1
clone_size: .
cdr3_aa: CASSLGTGVGSPLHF
cdr3_nt: TGTGCCAGCAGCTTAGGGACAGGGGTCGGTTCACCCCTCCACTTT

cdr3_length: 15
v_call: TRBV4-1
j_call: TRBJ1-2
d_call: TRBD1
clone_size: .
cdr3_aa: CASSPERQGSRGYTF
cdr3_nt: TGCGCCAGCAGCCCAGAGAGACAGGGGAGTCGTGGCTACACCTTC

cdr3_length: 16
v_call: TRBV10-1
j_call: TRBJ2-4
d_call: TRBD1
clone_size: .
cdr3_aa: CASSSGTGSGRNIQYF
cdr3_nt: TGCGCCAGCAGCTCCGGGACAGGGTCGGGGAGAAACATTCAGTACTTC

cdr3_length: 15
v_call: TRBV14
j_call: TRBJ1-6
d_call: .
clone_size: .
cdr3_aa: CASSPLEGVQSPLHF
cdr3_nt: TGTGCCAGCAGCCCTTTGGAGGGGGTACAATCACCCCTCCACTTT

cdr3_length: 18
v_call: TRBV27
j_call: TRBJ2-7
d_call: TRBD2
clone_size: few
cdr3_aa: CASSFVRLAGEAVYEQYF
cdr3_nt: TGTGCCAGCAGTTTTGTAAGACTAGCGGGAGAAGCCGTCTACGAGCAGTACTTC

cdr3_length: 13
v_call: TRBV10-2
j_call: TRBJ1-2
d_call: .
clone_size: .
cdr3_aa: CASSESRAAGYTF
cdr3_nt: TGCGCCAGCAGTGAGTCTAGGGCGGCGGGCTACACCTTC

cdr3_length: 14
v_call: TRBV5-4
j_call: TRBJ2-7
d_call: .
clone_size: .
cdr3_aa: CASSSYRVPYEQYF
cdr3_nt: TGTGCCAGCAGCTCGTACCGGGTCCCTTACGAGCAGTACTTC

cdr3_length: 14
v_call: TRBV28
j_call: TRBJ2-7
d_call: .
clone_size: .
cdr3_aa: CASSFLQGSYEQYF
cdr3_nt: TGTGCCAGCAGTTTCCTTCAGGGCTCCTACGAGCAGTACTTC

cdr3_length: 14
v_call: TRBV5-1
j_call: TRBJ1-4
d_call: .
clone_size: .
cdr3_aa: CASSPTVHNEKLFF
cdr3_nt: TGCGCCAGCAGCCCGACAGTACATAATGAAAAACTGTTTTTT

cdr3_length: 14
v_call: TRBV6-4
j_call: TRBJ2-3
d_call: .
clone_size: .
cdr3_aa: CAKTGRPSTDTQYF
cdr3_nt: TGTGCCAAAACGGGACGGCCAAGCACAGATACGCAGTATTTT

cdr3_length: 15
v_call: TRBV9
j_call: TRBJ1-2
d_call: TRBD1
clone_size: few
cdr3_aa: CASSVEWDRNYGYTF
cdr3_nt: TGTGCCAGCAGCGTAGAGTGGGACAGGAACTATGGCTACACCTTC

cdr3_length: 14
v_call: TRBV19
j_call: TRBJ1-5
d_call: .
clone_size: .
cdr3_aa: CASSIVGGRQPQHF
cdr3_nt: TGTGCCAGTAGTATAGTGGGGGGAAGGCAGCCCCAGCATTTT

cdr3_length: 12
v_call: TRBV13
j_call: TRBJ1-1
d_call: .
clone_size: .
cdr3_aa: CASSLVRSGAFF
cdr3_nt: TGTGCCAGCAGCTTAGTCCGTTCCGGCGCTTTCTTT

cdr3_length: 14
v_call: TRBV19
j_call: TRBJ1-1
d_call: .
clone_size: .
cdr3_aa: CASTKGLGSTEAFF
cdr3_nt: TGTGCCAGTACGAAGGGGTTAGGGAGCACTGAAGCTTTCTTT

cdr3_length: 15
v_call: TRBV6-1
j_call: TRBJ2-6
d_call: TRBD1
clone_size: .
cdr3_aa: CASSGTGVGANVLTF
cdr3_nt: TGTGCCAGCAGTGGAACAGGGGTAGGGGCCAACGTCCTGACTTTC

cdr3_length: 12
v_call: TRBV6-5
j_call: TRBJ1-1
d_call: .
clone_size: .
cdr3_aa: CASKRINTEAFF
cdr3_nt: TGTGCCAGCAAGAGGATTAACACTGAAGCTTTCTTT

cdr3_length: 17
v_call: TRBV5-1
j_call: TRBJ1-1
d_call: .
clone_size: .
cdr3_aa: CASSLISTGQRNTEAFF
cdr3_nt: TGCGCCAGCAGCTTGATCTCGACGGGACAAAGGAACACTGAAGCTTTCTTT

cdr3_length: 15
v_call: TRBV6-5
j_call: TRBJ1-2
d_call: .
clone_size: .
cdr3_aa: CASSWGMIGSYGYTF
cdr3_nt: TGTGCCAGCAGCTGGGGCATGATCGGCTCCTATGGCTACACCTTC

cdr3_length: 16
v_call: TRBV9
j_call: TRBJ2-2
d_call: .
clone_size: .
cdr3_aa: CASSVHGPERTGELFF
cdr3_nt: TGTGCCAGCAGCGTTCATGGCCCCGAACGGACCGGGGAGCTGTTTTTT

cdr3_length: 18
v_call: TRBV28
j_call: TRBJ1-3
d_call: TRBD1
clone_size: .
cdr3_aa: CASSFPGQGPHSGNTIYF
cdr3_nt: TGTGCCAGCAGTTTCCCGGGACAGGGGCCACACTCTGGAAACACCATATATTTT

cdr3_length: 14
v_call: TRBV19
j_call: TRBJ1-1
d_call: TRBD1
clone_size: .
cdr3_aa: CASRRPDRATEAFF
cdr3_nt: TGTGCCAGTAGGAGACCCGACAGGGCCACTGAAGCTTTCTTT

cdr3_length: 14
v_call: TRBV2
j_call: TRBJ1-5
d_call: .
clone_size: .
cdr3_aa: CASSTSGRYQPQHF
cdr3_nt: TGTGCCAGCAGTACCTCAGGGAGGTATCAGCCCCAGCATTTT

cdr3_length: 15
v_call: TRBV6-5
j_call: TRBJ2-7
d_call: TRBD2
clone_size: .
cdr3_aa: CASTPGLAGVGEQYF
cdr3_nt: TGTGCCAGCACCCCGGGACTAGCGGGAGTGGGAGAGCAGTACTTC

cdr3_length: 11
v_call: TRBV2
j_call: TRBJ1-2
d_call: .
clone_size: once
cdr3_aa: CASLKGGGYTF
cdr3_nt: TGTGCCAGCTTGAAGGGGGGTGGCTACACCTTC

cdr3_length: 14
v_call: TRBV19
j_call: TRBJ1-3
d_call: .
clone_size: .
cdr3_aa: CASSIDVSGNTIYF
cdr3_nt: TGTGCCAGTAGTATAGATGTATCCGGAAACACCATATATTTT

cdr3_length: 16
v_call: TRBV5-6
j_call: TRBJ2-7
d_call: .
clone_size: .
cdr3_aa: CASSLRSEGLAYEQYF
cdr3_nt: TGTGCCAGCAGCTTGAGGTCGGAGGGCCTAGCCTACGAGCAGTACTTC

cdr3_length: 15
v_call: TRBV27
j_call: TRBJ2-7
d_call: TRBD2
clone_size: once
cdr3_aa: CASSTLGAGGHEQYF
cdr3_nt: TGTGCCAGCAGTACTCTCGGAGCGGGGGGGCACGAGCAGTACTTC